This TCR beta chain was profiled in a study of blood T cell repertoires in COVID-19. Turning to the study itself: COVID-19 samples, acute and convalescent, were from the United States, Italy and Spain. The cDNA or gDNA used as material had been derived from T cells, B-cell-depleted T cells, or PBMCs.

In the authors' methods: Reference gene primer amplification gave estimated nucleated cell counts. TCRdb keeps only in-frame clones here, not all; method: immunoSEQ multiplex PCR. The V and J calls and clone size come from that table; D and trimming were worked out from the DNA. Of approximately 16,000 clones listed, approximately 91% are singletons. The germline V gene has CDR1 SNHLY and CDR2 FYNNEI. V lost 4 bases to trimming and J lost 6 bases, with 9 bases between them. The CDR3 covers 12 residues. This clone was detected only a few times. The sequenced sample consisted of peripheral blood. The V gene is TRBV2, the J gene TRBJ1-2, with D tentatively TRBD1 (5 bases). This clonotype was obtained from a woman in her 70s in a cohort sampled during active or convalescent COVID-19. The CDR3: CASSVGVDGYTF. In nucleotides, the CDR3 is TGTGCCAGCAGTGTAGGGGTGGATGGCTACACCTTC.